This passage covers 22 T cell receptor beta chains from one sample sequenced in a study of blood T cell repertoires in COVID-19. Data came from immunoSEQ multiplex PCR; TCRdb stores just in-frame clones and leaves some out. The sample lists approximately 240,000 clones; around 80% were seen once. Source material: peripheral blood. The source of these receptors is a human donor in a cohort sampled during active COVID-19.

The chain links TRBV14 to TRBJ1-2; D remains unclear. Germline V lookup: CDR1 SGHDN, CDR2 FVKESK. V lost 4 bases, J lost 4 bases, and 4 bases lay in between. This CDR3 is built from 11 residues. The CDR3 is CASSPRYGYTF. The CDR3 bases are TGTGCCAGCAGCCCCCGCTATGGCTACACCTTC.

The sample holds a few counts of this clone. The rearrangement joins TRBV7-8 to TRBJ1-6; D not resolved. V was pared by 1 base and J by 9 bases, with 16 bases between. CDR1 is SGHVS, CDR2 FQNEAQ, per germline. The CDR3 sequence is 16 residues long. CDR3 DNA: TGTGCCAGCAGCTTAGGCTACTCCTCGGAGGGTTCACCCCTCCACTTT. Translation: CASSLGYSSEGSPLHF. Full variable domain (outside the CDR3, taken from reference TRBV7-8 and TRBJ1-6): GAGVSQSPRYKVAKRGQDVALRCDPISGHVSLFWYQQALGQGPEFLTYFQNEAQLDKSGLPSDRFFAERPEGSVSTLKIQRTQQEDSAVYLCASSLGYSSEGSPLHFGNGTRLTVT.

The chain links TRBV4-2 to TRBJ2-5; TRBD1 matches at 9 bases. V was pared by 3 bases and J by 6 bases, with 8 bases of the junction left unmatched. From germline, CDR1 is LGHNA and CDR2 YNFKEQ. This CDR3 spans 15 amino acids. CDR3 region: CASSQGGQGIKTQYF. CDR3 in DNA: TGTGCCAGCAGCCAGGGAGGACAGGGGATAAAGACCCAGTACTTC.

This chain joins TRBV12-5 and TRBJ1-6, with a weak D call TRBD1 (6 bases). Per the germline V gene, CDR1 is LGHNT and CDR2 is FRNRAP. V lost 7 bases and J 10 bases, leaving 14 bases between the germline ends. This CDR3 has 13 amino acids. CDR3 sequence: CASAGQSGSPLHF. The CDR3 DNA reads as TGTGCTAGTGCCGGACAGTCAGGGTCACCCCTCCACTTT.

V and J are TRBV10-1 and TRBJ1-1; D is perhaps TRBD1 (6 bases). The V and J ends lost 2 bases and 4 bases respectively, with 11 bases between them. Germline CDR1 WNHNN, CDR2 SYGVQD (reference sequence). This CDR3 comprises 14 residues. The CDR3 region has the DNA TGCGCCAGCAGTGAGGGGGGCACGGGCACTGAAGCTTTCTTT. This gives the protein CASSEGGTGTEAFF.

The rearrangement joins TRBV6-5 to TRBJ2-7, with D possibly being TRBD1 (6 bases). CDR1 and CDR2 from the germline V gene are MNHEY and SVGAGI. The CDR3 loop spans 15 amino acids. The V gene lost 6 bases and the J gene lost 2 bases, with 17 bases spanning the gap. CDR3 amino acids: CASSRLHRAAYEQYF. Here the CDR3 DNA reads TGTGCCAGCAGCCGACTCCACAGGGCCGCCTACGAGCAGTACTTC.

This clone was seen once. The chain joins TRBV13 to TRBJ1-1, with D uncertain. The CDR3 loop spans 15 amino acids. Germline lookup yields CDR1 PRHDT and CDR2 FYEKMQ (reference sequence). Trimming shortened V by 1 base and J by 6 bases, and 15 bases separated the two germline ends. DNA of the CDR3: TGTGCCAGCAGCTTAGACGGTACCCGTCACGCTGAAGCTTTCTTT. Encoded protein: CASSLDGTRHAEAFF.

This clone was seen once. This chain links TRBV6-5 with TRBJ1-2; the D is unclear. The V gene lost 8 bases and the J gene lost 7 bases, with 14 bases spanning the gap. Germline lookup yields CDR1 MNHEY and CDR2 SVGAGI. This CDR3 is 12 amino acids long. The CDR3 bases are TGTGCCAGCGCTGGCCCCGGAGGTGGCTACACCTTC. Residues: CASAGPGGGYTF.

The DNA for the CDR3 is TGTGCCAGCAGTAAGGGGGCGAGCAATCAGCCCCAGCATTTT. Protein: CASSKGASNQPQHF. The rearrangement joins TRBV5-4 to TRBJ1-5; 7 bases are a match to TRBD1. The V and J ends lost 5 bases and 1 base, in that order; junction bases with no gene match: 3. This CDR3 is 14 amino acids long. CDR1 is SGHNT, CDR2 YYREEE, per germline (reference sequence).

The rearrangement uses TRBV7-8 and TRBJ1-3; D is possibly TRBD1 (5 bases). V was cut by 1 base and J by 2 bases, with 15 bases left in between. Germline values: CDR1 SGHVS, CDR2 FQNEAQ. This CDR3 is 17 amino acids long. The CDR3 loop is CASSLGSWGGPGNTIYF. CDR3 sequence (DNA): TGTGCCAGCAGCTTAGGATCTTGGGGGGGTCCTGGAAACACCATATATTTT.

CDR3 coding DNA: TGTGCCAGCAGCCAAGTTGACATCAGCACAGATACGCAGTATTTT. It specifies CASSQVDISTDTQYF. This sequence joins TRBV14 and TRBJ2-3; no reliable D call. Trimming cost V 1 base and J 0 bases, with 8 bases left between them. Germline V lookup: CDR1 SGHDN, CDR2 FVKESK. This CDR3 contains 15 residues.

This chain uses TRBV11-2 with TRBJ1-2; D perhaps matches TRBD1 (6 bases). The V end was cut by 5 bases, the J end by 3 bases, with 7 bases between. The CDR3 loop spans 12 amino acids. Germline V lookup: CDR1 SGHAT, CDR2 FQNNGV. The CDR3 DNA is TGTGCCAGCAGCGCAGGGGACTATGGCTACACCTTC. Translating it yields CASSAGDYGYTF.

The chain employs TRBV4-1 and TRBJ2-1; D may be TRBD1 (5 bases). The CDR3 totals 13 residues. V shed 6 bases and J shed 5 bases, with 11 bases lying between them. CDR1 is MGHRA and CDR2 is YSYEKL in the germline V gene. CDR3 amino acids: CASRRGANNEQFF. The CDR3 DNA follows: TGCGCCAGCAGAAGGGGCGCAAACAATGAGCAGTTCTTC.

This chain links TRBV6-6 with TRBJ1-1, with TRBD1 as a possible D gene (6 bases). CDR1 is MNHNY and CDR2 is SVGAGI in the germline V gene (reference sequence). V was cut by 4 bases and J by 3 bases, with 12 bases left in between. The CDR3 length is 14 residues. Here the CDR3 DNA reads TGTGCCAGCAGTTCTAGGGACATTTACACTGAAGCTTTCTTT. The encoded protein is CASSSRDIYTEAFF.

The chain uses TRBV27 and TRBJ2-7; 7 bases agree with TRBD2. Germline-derived CDR1 and CDR2 are MNHEY and SMNVEV (reference sequence). V lost 6 bases and J lost 2; bases outside the gene matches: 7. CDR3 length: 14 residues. CDR3 in DNA: TGTGCCAGCAGCCCTAAGCGGGGTCCCTACGAGCAGTACTTC. Its translation: CASSPKRGPYEQYF.

This clone was picked up many times. The sample holds other DNA sequences that translate to the same CDR3. This chain links TRBV5-1 with TRBJ2-1; unclear D gene. The V and J ends lost 2 bases and 0 bases respectively, with 9 bases between them. The CDR3 length is 15 residues. Germline lookup yields CDR1 SGHRS and CDR2 YFSETQ. The DNA of the CDR3 is TGCGCCAGCAGCTTTGCGCCGAGCTCCTACAATGAGCAGTTCTTC. This codes for CASSFAPSSYNEQFF.

This clone showed up just a few times. This sequence joins TRBV19 and TRBJ2-1, with TRBD1 matching 10 bases. CDR3 length equals 17 residues. J lost 7 bases, V lost 5 bases, and 14 bases had no gene match. Germline CDR1 and CDR2: LNHDA and SQIVND (reference sequence). The CDR3 region is CASSFFLGTGAFNEQFF. The DNA of the CDR3 is TGTGCCAGTAGTTTCTTCCTCGGGACAGGGGCCTTTAATGAGCAGTTCTTC.

As for this clone: Other DNA variants within this sample encode the same CDR3. The genes are TRBV20-1 and TRBJ1-1; D remains unclear. The CDR3 contains 11 residues. Between the trimmed V and J ends, which lost 6 bases and 0 bases, there was a span of 5 bases. The germline gives CDR1 DFQATT, CDR2 SNEGSKA (reference sequence). The CDR3 is CSASMNTEAFF. The CDR3 bases are TGCAGTGCGTCAATGAACACTGAAGCTTTCTTT.

A few counts support this clone. The genes are TRBV6-1 and TRBJ1-3; D is undetermined. There are 17 residues in the CDR3. Trimming removed 0 bases at V and 4 bases at J, with 16 bases between. Per germline, CDR1 MNHNS and CDR2 SASEGT. CDR3 DNA: TGTGCCAGCAGTGAAGCGCAGCCTGGTCAGGTGGGAAACACCATATATTTT. Its translation is CASSEAQPGQVGNTIYF.

The genes are TRBV28 and TRBJ2-7; D call uncertain. In germline, CDR1 is MDHEN, CDR2 SYDVKM. The CDR3 runs to 15 residues. V lost 3 bases and J 3 bases, leaving 15 bases between the germline ends. The CDR3 region is CASSFVGEPLYEQYF. The DNA of the CDR3 is TGTGCCAGCAGTTTCGTCGGAGAACCCCTCTACGAGCAGTACTTC.

The chain has TRBV25-1 and TRBJ1-1; TRBD1 agrees at 8 bases. Per germline, CDR1 MGHDK and CDR2 SYGVNS. Trimming removed 4 bases from V and 4 bases from J; junction bases left unmatched: 8. The CDR3 loop spans 15 amino acids. The CDR3 nucleotides read TGTGCCAGCAGTGTTTCAGGGGGCGCGGGCACTGAAGCTTTCTTT. It specifies CASSVSGGAGTEAFF. Full variable domain (missing parts from reference TRBV25-1 and TRBJ1-1): EADIYQTPRYLVIGTGKKITLECSQTMGHDKMYWYQQDPGMELHLIHYSYGVNSTEKGDLSSESTVSRIRTEHFPLTLESARPSHTSQYLCASSVSGGAGTEAFFGQGTRLTVV.

The V gene is TRBV10-1, the J gene TRBJ1-6; the match to TRBD1 covers 7 bases. CDR3 length: 16 residues. J gave up 0 bases and V 9 bases, and 8 bases lay outside the gene matches. CDR1 is WNHNN and CDR2 is SYGVQD in the germline V gene (reference sequence). In nucleotides, the CDR3 is TGCGCCAGACGCGACAGGGCCCGCTCCTATAATTCACCCCTCCACTTT. It yields the protein CARRDRARSYNSPLHF.